The 11 T cell receptor beta chains below come from one sample, sequenced in a study of blood T cells in healthy people across ages. A second roughly 7 to 11 cycle PCR used barcoded and J-beta primers. TCRdb re-called the 5' RACE reads with MiXCR, one entry per CDR3 protein. Among about 580,000 distinct CDR3 sequences listed, around 50% were seen once. Sequencing used blood. The receptors shown here come from an elderly man in good health.

This sequence joins TRBV5-1 and TRBJ2-3, with TRBD1 matching over 8 bases. The CDR3 consists of 17 residues. Trimming cost V 0 bases and J 4 bases; bases outside gene matches: 10. CDR1 is SGHRS and CDR2 is YFSETQ in the germline V gene. This CDR3 reads CASSLAGTWGQADTQYF. The CDR3 region has the DNA TGCGCCAGCAGCTTGGCGGGGACCTGGGGACAGGCAGATACGCAGTATTTT.

This chain links TRBV7-8 with TRBJ1-6; the match to TRBD1 covers 9 bases. CDR1 is SGHVS and CDR2 is FQNEAQ in the germline V gene. V lost 0 bases, J lost 9 bases, and 6 bases stayed unmatched. The CDR3 spans 16 residues. In DNA form, the CDR3 reads TGTGCCAGCAGCTTAGCGCAGGGGACAGGGCGTTCACCCCTCCACTTT. It yields the protein CASSLAQGTGRSPLHF.

The chain joins TRBV12-3 or TRBV12-4 to TRBJ2-5; D might be TRBD1 (5 bases). The CDR3 has 15 amino acids. The germline V and J ends were trimmed by 3 bases and 11 bases, with 22 bases remaining between them. The CDR3 sequence is CASSFRQGAGNEQYF. CDR3 nucleotides: TGTGCCAGCAGTTTCCGTCAGGGCGCTGGAAATGAGCAGTACTTC.

This clonotype was seen many times. This chain connects TRBV6-5 to TRBJ1-4; D is unresolved. The germline V and J ends were trimmed by 6 bases and 0 bases, with 8 bases remaining between them. Germline V lookup: CDR1 MNHEY, CDR2 SVGAGI. CDR3 length equals 14 residues. CDR3 nucleotides: TGTGCCAGCAGCCGAACCACAACTAATGAAAAACTGTTTTTT. It codes for CASSRTTTNEKLFF.

The gene calls are TRBV29-1 and TRBJ1-2, with 9 bases fitting TRBD1. In germline, CDR1 is SQVTM, CDR2 ANQGSEA. The J segment lost 5 bases and the V segment lost 6 bases, leaving 7 bases of the junction unmatched. The CDR3 totals 13 residues. This CDR3 is CSVRTGVGYGYTF. The CDR3 coding sequence is TGCAGCGTCCGGACAGGGGTGGGATATGGCTACACCTTC.

The V call is TRBV12-3 or TRBV12-4, the J call TRBJ2-1; TRBD1 matches 12 bases. V lost 6 bases to trimming and J lost 7 bases; unmatched junction nucleotides: 7. The CDR3 spans 15 residues. The CDR3, as DNA: TGTGCCAGCAGCACCGGGACAGGGGGCATGAATGAGCAGTTCTTC. Translation: CASSTGTGGMNEQFF.

This clonotype was recorded at least ten times. The rearrangement uses TRBV7-9 and TRBJ2-1; 15 positions match TRBD2. Losses at the gene ends were 3 bases for V and 0 bases for J; bases not matched to a gene: 6. CDR3 length: 19 residues. CDR1 is SEHNR, CDR2 FQNEAQ, per germline (reference sequence). The CDR3 sequence is CASSFPGLAGGASYNEQFF. CDR3 coding DNA: TGTGCCAGCAGCTTCCCGGGACTAGCGGGGGGAGCCTCCTACAATGAGCAGTTCTTC.

The rearrangement links TRBV6-1 to TRBJ2-5; perhaps TRBD1 as D (5 bases). The CDR3 spans 15 residues. V was pared by 1 base and J by 11 bases, with 20 bases between. The germline V gene encodes CDR1 MNHNS and CDR2 SASEGT. The CDR3 sequence is CASSEGGTGWNEQYF. The CDR3 coding sequence is TGTGCCAGCAGTGAAGGGGGAACAGGATGGAATGAGCAGTACTTC.

This clonotype was observed a single time. This chain connects TRBV6-2 or TRBV6-3 to TRBJ2-4, with 8 bases aligning to TRBD1. The DNA end is a closer match to TRBJ2-7, so the J assignment may be wrong. The CDR3 sequence is 14 residues long. Looked up from germline, CDR1 is MNHEY and CDR2 is SVGEGT. The CDR3 DNA reads TGTGCCAGCACCTACCAGGGGGCTCCGAGCGAGCAGTACTTC. It is translated as CASTYQGAPSEQYF.

This chain links TRBV6-2 or TRBV6-3 with TRBJ1-2, with D perhaps matching TRBD1 (6 bases). There are 14 residues in the CDR3. From germline, CDR1 is MNHEY and CDR2 SVGEGT. Trimming shortened V by 5 bases and J by 3 bases, and 13 bases separated the two germline ends. CDR3 loop: CASSPGGGYYGYTF. As DNA, the CDR3 is TGTGCCAGCAGTCCCGGGGGCGGATACTATGGCTACACCTTC.

The CDR3 protein is CSANTDRTYEQYF. CDR3 DNA sequence: TGCAGTGCCAACACAGACAGAACCTACGAGCAGTACTTC. This chain joins TRBV20-1 and TRBJ2-7, with a weak D call TRBD1 (5 bases). The CDR3 consists of 13 residues. CDR1 and CDR2 from the germline V gene are DFQATT and SNEGSKA (reference sequence). V was trimmed by 6 bases and J by 2 bases, leaving 14 bases between them.